Here is one TCR beta chain with its context. Its antigen target is currently unknown. It has no much larger one-base neighbor in the sample; base qualities were not kept. This record comes from a study of shared clonotypes between healthy human individuals (dated by TCRdb to the early 2020s). About the study as a whole: The cohort included three men and a couple of women between 18 and 49 years of age. To increase sequencing depth and limit assay-specific biases, TCR repertoire library preparation and sequencing were carried out by different laboratories using diverse techniques. To estimate repertoire size and how much clonotypes are shared between individuals, the study performed deep sequencing of blood TCR repertoires from a few healthy adults. Per donor, leukapheresis produced somewhere between about 0.94 and 9.5 billion PBMCs.

TCR CDR3 regions were amplified from genomic DNA by multiplex PCR using the deep immunoSEQ assay. For each cell subset, the extracted genomic DNA was distributed evenly across all wells of several immunoSEQ 96-well plates, and each plate served as one replicate. For unsorted PBMC, each replicate PCR was loaded with approximately 0.3 ug genomic DNA, equivalent to roughly 31,000 T cell genomes. Ten immunoSEQ deep assay plates were used to sequence the unsorted PBMC genomic DNA. Purified libraries were quantified with a Qubit 3.0 fluorometer, sized on a Bioanalyzer 2100, and re-quantified with the KAPA Library Quantification kit. Every immunoSEQ 96-well plate was sequenced on a separate single-read 150-cycle Illumina NextSeq 550 flow cell. The paper's data handling went like this. Because the immunoSEQ output held only junctional sequences and lacked quality scores, the filtering could not match the filtering applied to full-length reads. Sequences were annotated with PyIR, a Python wrapper for IgBLAST v1.9, using IMGT germline references to assign V/J genes and CDR3. Reads were removed for weak V/J assignments (E-value above 1e-6), missing CDR3, stop codons, out-of-frame junctions, or ambiguous translated residues. V3J clonotypes were defined as sequences sharing the same inferred V gene, J gene, and CDR3 amino acid sequence. To compute the percentage overlap between repertoires, the number of shared unique clonotypes was divided by the size of the smaller repertoire. Richness of each repertoire was evaluated using RTK rarefaction, the Chao1 estimator, and Recon v2.1 estimates of unobserved clonotypes. This immuneACCESS table, as held by TCRdb, lists in-frame sequences with V and J called but not all clones. Of the missing ones, under half trace to an unresolved V gene in checked studies; the others have no known cause. V, J and clone size are those of that table, while D and trimming were read from the DNA. Here the sample has about 490,000 clones; over 70% occur a single time. About 13% of the sample rests with the top ten.

The germline V gene (reference sequence) supplies CDR1 WNHNN and CDR2 SYGVQD. V loses 7 bases of germline sequence and J loses 7 bases, and the interval between the two ends is 16 bases. Its CDR3 holds 14 amino acids, cysteine through phenylalanine. Only the CDR3 part of the read is kept: 42 bases, read in frame from the first base. The donors were healthy, HIV-negative adults who had no recently reported acute infections or vaccinations. Every donor was a Caucasian adult residing in Nashville, Tennessee, USA. For unsorted samples, 90 million or so PBMCs were counted, and genomic DNA was extracted using the QIAamp DNA Blood Mini kit. Blood was obtained by leukapheresis, after which PBMCs were separated by Ficoll-Histopaque density gradient centrifugation and cryopreserved in liquid nitrogen vapor phase. General findings and caveats noted by the study authors: Sampling was restricted to blood, and TCR repertoires in tissue are likely to differ from TCR repertoires in blood. Pairwise subsampling led to the expectation that sequencing depth would affect the degree of clonotype sharing among donors. Because the study included only a small number of donors, the genetic and exposure-history diversity represented was limited.

The TCR sequence derives from a woman aged 40 to 50 in good health. Some clones in this sample may be carry-over from other donors' samples. Rearrangement joined TRBV10-1 to TRBJ1-4, with a tentative D gene TRBD1 over 6 matching bases. Material for sequencing was PBMCs. The CDR3 protein sequence reads: CASTQGTFSEKLFF. The nucleotide sequence reads as follows: TGCGCCAGCACCCAAGGGACATTTAGTGAAAAACTGTTTTTT.